This T cell receptor beta chain was observed in a study of beta chain features in type 1 diabetes. The overall study: The study examined about 100 million sorted cells across all samples.

The study reverse transcribed the entire isolated RNA, so it sequenced expressed TCRB transcripts. TCRdb's copy holds only in-frame clones and misses some; the assay was immunoSEQ multiplex PCR. The sample yields approximately 270,000 clones, approximately 15% seen once. This clone was seen only a few times. The antigen remains unidentified. The V gene end was trimmed by 8 bases and the J gene end by 8 bases; junction bases not matched to a gene: 8. This CDR3 spans 12 amino acids. The germline CDR1 and CDR2 sequences are MNHNS and SASEGT. Overall study findings and caveats: All four CD4+ subsets from Type 1 diabetes patients carried moderately but significantly shorter TCRB CDR3s.

Donors underwent one heparinised blood draw, around 100 mL on average. CD45RO/CCR7/CD25/CD127/CD95/CD27 separated CD4+ naive, central memory, regulatory and stem cell-like memory cells by sorting. Sequencing was done on a sample of naive CD4+ T cells from blood. V and J are TRBV6-1 and TRBJ2-5; TRBD1 aligns across 7 bases. This clonotype was obtained from a man aged 25 to 40 with type 1 diabetes. CDR3 DNA: TGTGCCAGCCTACAGGGGACACTTACCCAGTACTTC. Translated, it gives CASLQGTLTQYF.